This T cell receptor (beta chain) was captured by sequencing in a study of T cell repertoires in cytomegalovirus infection. Study in general: Signatures in public TCR beta sequences pointed to both CMV infection and matching HLA type.

From the reads, TCRdb called clonotypes with MiXCR, one entry per CDR3 protein. The sample includes 550,000 to 850,000 distinct CDR3 sequences, around a third seen only once; the top ten take 15% to 20%. In germline, CDR1 is LNHDA, CDR2 SQIVND (reference sequence). This CDR3 region has 15 residues. V shed 6 bases and J shed 4 bases, with 17 bases lying between them. Comment on this clonotype: Its antigen is not known.

The TCR was taken from a human donor in good health (CMV status not recorded). Some clones in this sample may be carry-over from other donors' samples. V and J are TRBV19 and TRBJ2-3; D is possibly TRBD1 (6 bases). The sequencing here drew on cultured PBMCs, taken from culture after CMV antigen stimulation. This chain's CDR3 is CASRTGTQPPDTQYF. CDR3 DNA sequence: TGTGCCAGTAGAACCGGGACACAACCACCAGATACGCAGTATTTT.